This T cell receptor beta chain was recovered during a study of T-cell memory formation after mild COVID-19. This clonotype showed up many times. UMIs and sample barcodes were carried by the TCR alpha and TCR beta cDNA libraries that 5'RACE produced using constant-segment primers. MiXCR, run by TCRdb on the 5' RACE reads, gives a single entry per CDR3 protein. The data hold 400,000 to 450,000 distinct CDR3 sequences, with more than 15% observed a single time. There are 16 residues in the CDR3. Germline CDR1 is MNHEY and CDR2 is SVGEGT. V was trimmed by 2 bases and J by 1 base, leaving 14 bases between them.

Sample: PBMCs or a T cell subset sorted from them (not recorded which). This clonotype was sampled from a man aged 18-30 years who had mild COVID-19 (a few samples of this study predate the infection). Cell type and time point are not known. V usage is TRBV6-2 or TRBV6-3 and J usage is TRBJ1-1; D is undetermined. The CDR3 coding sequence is TGTGCCAGCAGTTACATCGCTCTCGAACCGAACACTGAAGCTTTCTTT. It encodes CASSYIALEPNTEAFF.